This T cell receptor (beta chain) was retrieved from a study of T cell responses to AZD1222 COVID-19 vaccine. Germline V lookup: CDR1 SNHLY, CDR2 FYNNEI. Trimming cost V 6 bases and J 4 bases, with 10 bases left between them. This CDR3 is built from 13 residues. Points from the study as a whole: The study found Spike-specific TCR breadth and depth rose after two AZD1222 doses. Dominant at 160-218 and 743-854, vaccine-associated CD4 TCRs also spanned spike.

As regards this clone: Antigen specificity is unknown.

Pooled in the analysis were second doses at about 4 or about 12 weeks. Measured with immunoSEQ multiplex PCR; TCRdb has only the in-frame clones, and not every one. The sample consists of 120,000 or so clones, roughly 90% of them appearing once. This sequence was found in an adult who received the AZD1222 COVID-19 vaccine. The sample in question was peripheral blood, obtained 28 days after the second AZD1222 dose. V is TRBV2 and J is TRBJ1-5; the D gene is possibly TRBD1 (5 bases). The CDR3 reads CASRLQANQPQHF. DNA of the CDR3: TGTGCCAGCAGGCTACAGGCAAATCAGCCCCAGCATTTT. The full variable domain, in which reference TRBV2 and TRBJ1-5 provide the parts outside the CDR3, is EPEVTQTPSHQVTQMGQEVILRCVPISNHLYFYWYRQILGQKVEFLVSFYNNEISEKSEIFDDQFSVERPDGSNFTLKIRSTKLEDSAMYFCASRLQANQPQHFGDGTRLSIL.